This T cell receptor (beta chain) emerged from a study of cytomegalovirus exposure and HLA in healthy donors listed by TCRdb under 2017. For the wider study: An earlier analysis of 550 to 700 of the donors reported about 250 Gb of sequence data and some 100 million unique TCR beta sequences from 190 million or so T cells. Of the roughly 390 genotyped donors, around 81% fell in the genetic ancestry cluster associated with self-reported Caucasian donors. Donor age, sex, ethnicity and CMV serostatus were collected together with the repertoire data. Every discovery cohort repertoire had been produced on one sequencing platform. The study aimed to test whether cataloging public T cell receptors could reveal signatures of past pathogen exposure. Rather than using new phenotypic data, the later analysis identified candidate immune exposures from TCR beta sequences and from how often those sequences occurred across donors. The T cell repertoires of 666 subjects were profiled by immunosequencing and related to cytomegalovirus serostatus. Typing coverage varied by locus: roughly 629-630 donors for A, B, C, DRB1 and DQB1; about 520 for DQA1; some 610 for DPA1; approximately 470 for DPB1. HLA typing covered class I and class II loci at four-digit resolution. A later analysis re-analyzed previously published TCR beta repertoires from 666 donors and added high-resolution HLA genotyping to study TCR occurrence patterns. On average, 235,054 unique TCR beta nucleotide sequences were sequenced per donor among a few hundred genotyped donors of the cohort, with roughly a sixth of those sequences being non-productive. An earlier analysis of several hundred of the donors applied high-throughput TCR beta sequencing to assess whether each TCR beta V gene segment acted as functional or pseudogenic. A later genetic analysis used genome-wide SNP genotypes for about 65% of the roughly 670 donors, treating that subset as a discovery cohort. To predict cytomegalovirus infection status, the study brought together high-throughput TCR immunosequencing, statistical association of individual TCRs with disease status, and machine learning. Roughly five DR-DQ haplotypes were treated as single units for association and clustering because of strong linkage in the cohort. A separate validation cohort of roughly 130 different subjects was used in addition to the 666-subject first cohort. Roughly 300 gigabases of sequencing data and approximately 93 million unique TCR sequences were included in an early release covering several hundred HLA-typed donors. What the study reported, not specific to this receptor: The presence/absence analyses assumed that sequencing depth was roughly uniform across donors, and that assumption may not be true. The classifier was reported to diagnose cytomegalovirus status with high specificity and sensitivity in both the original and validation cohorts. In a later analysis, most CMV-associated TCR beta chains were found to appear HLA-restricted, with HLA associations seemingly driven largely by CMV exposure. Correlated functional status among segregating V segments might reflect linkage disequilibrium, but an unknown experimental factor could not be ruled out. While some public TCRs were present in many individuals, most TCR sequences turned up only very rarely across donors. Strong co-occurrence of HLA alleles, especially DR and DQ, made assigning TCR associations to individual alleles difficult. A further reported finding was that TCR beta sequences accurately predicted the HLA-A and HLA-B alleles for most subjects in the first cohort. The earlier analysis of a few hundred of the donors excluded roughly 17 rarely observed V segments, including chromosome 9 orphons, because counts were too low. Immune exposure information for the cohort was limited to CMV serostatus. This cohort had only TCR beta chains sequenced, and the lack of alpha or paired-chain data limited which features could be detected. A few of the identified cytomegalovirus-associated TCR beta chains were confirmed in vitro to be specific for cytomegalovirus antigens. A later analysis found that TCR association rates varied across HLA loci, with DRB1 alleles showing the most associated TCRs and HLA-C alleles the fewest. A total of around 150 TCR beta chains were listed by the study as associated with cytomegalovirus. In a later analysis, several top co-occurrence clusters were reported to appear linked to parvovirus B19, influenza, CMV and Epstein-Barr virus. An association between a missense DCLRE1C variant and V-gene and J-gene trimming of TCR beta chains was found in a later genetic analysis and replicated in an independent cohort. A later genetic analysis reported fewer N-insertions in productive TCRs among donors in an Asian-associated ancestry cluster than the roughly 650-donor mean. The authors suggested that the approach could potentially be generalized to other disease states and immunological phenotypes. In a later analysis, HLA-associated TCR beta chains showed more clonal expansion and lower generation probabilities than non-associated chains that were equally common. A cluster of highly shared sequence variants was judged likely to be a technical artifact of the sequencing pipeline. Because HLA typing was unavailable for some donors at each locus, only the typed subset was used in association tests. In a later analysis, about 16,000 TCR beta sequences were associated with specific HLA alleles at a false discovery rate of 0.05. An earlier analysis of approximately 530 of the donors showed that most TCR beta V segments appeared in productive rearrangements either about 87% or about 30% of the time, which broadly matched IMGT annotations.

In total, 630 or so healthy bone marrow donors made up the cohort. All cohort members were sampled while nominally healthy, although unrecorded immune exposures were likely present. The donor tested CMV seropositive and was one of the 289 seropositive cohort members. A peripheral blood sample was provided by each donor, and peripheral blood mononuclear cells were used for TCR beta sequencing. Genomic DNA extraction from the blood cell samples was performed with the Qiagen DNeasy Blood Extraction Kit. The receptor library was made with the immunoSEQ multiplex PCR assay. The multiplex PCR relied on a mix of 60 forward primers for TCR Vbeta segments and 13 reverse primers for TCR Jbeta segments. The CDR3 region of rearranged TCR beta genes was amplified from genomic DNA with a multiplex PCR assay. Amplified TCR beta libraries were sequenced as 87-base-pair reads on the Illumina HiSeq System. Concerning the study's data processing: A later analysis tallied 75 million to 95 million unique TCR beta chains across the 666 repertoires, and about 12 million of those chains were shared by two or more donors. Raw reads were error-corrected and collapsed into unique sequences with a nearest-neighbor algorithm that merged closely related sequences to remove PCR and sequencing errors. Alignment of CDR3 sequences to IMGT reference sequences was used to assign V, D and J gene segments. For a sequence to be retained, at least a six-nucleotide match to both a V gene segment and a J gene segment was required. A rearrangement was called productive if the CDR3 had no stop codons and remained in frame with V and J, and every other rearrangement was called non-productive. CDR3 was defined according to IMGT convention as the region running from the second conserved V-encoded cysteine to the conserved J-encoded phenylalanine. The earlier analysis of fewer than 700 of the donors excluded sequences that lacked an unambiguous match to a single V gene segment. An earlier analysis of several hundred of the donors classified V segments as functional when productive rearrangements were above 56.7% and as segregating when the standard deviation between donors was above 5%. A statistical classification framework was developed to diagnose cytomegalovirus status using the catalog of TCR beta chain sequences. In a later analysis, V and J genes were assigned by comparing TCR nucleotide sequences against IMGT/GENE-DB human TR gene sequences. In a later analysis, CDR3 sequences and most-parsimonious VDJ recombination scenarios were assigned using the TCRdist pipeline. In a later analysis, every TCR beta chain was defined by the combination of its CDR3 amino acid sequence and its V-gene family, and reads without a unique V-gene family were dropped. In a later analysis, 500 to 700 highly shared, low-generation-probability nucleotide sequences were removed to address suspected cross-contamination and a sequencing artifact. In a later analysis, a clonal expansion index for each public chain was calculated from normalized within-repertoire ranks of inferred template counts. In a later analysis, generation probabilities were computed with a VDJ recombination model fitted to out-of-frame rearrangements, and the resulting probabilities were checked against IGoR. In a later analysis, TCR-TCR, TCR-HLA and TCR-CMV co-occurrence was scored with hypergeometric tests, and a repertoire-size bias correction was applied to TCR pairs. To estimate false discovery rates, a later analysis permuted the HLA or CMV assignments 20 times. In a later analysis, co-occurring TCRs were grouped using DBSCAN, and TCRdist sequence similarity was added for clustering within HLA-allele-positive subsets. Repertoires with fewer than 30,000 or more than 120,000 public chains were left out of co-occurrence clustering, as were five repertoires with anomalous nucleotide sharing. TCRdb provides this immuneACCESS table in a form limited to in-frame rearrangements. Some clones are lacking; in checked studies, under half of them reflect an unresolved V gene, and why the rest are absent is not known. V, J and clone size are taken as reported in that table, and D and trimming were inferred from the DNA itself. This sample is represented by fewer than 90,000 clones; around 75% of them were singletons. About 14% of the sample rests with the top ten.

Points on this clone: What antigen it recognizes has not been identified. No much larger clone exists at a distance of one base, and base qualities are not known.

This clonotype was obtained from a woman in her 40s in good health and CMV-seropositive. The sequenced sample was PBMCs.

The sequenced DNA: TGCGCCAGCAGTCGCACCTCTAGTGAGCAGTTCTTC. This translates into CASSRTSSEQFF. In this chain, TRBV23-1 is recombined with TRBJ2-1; no D gene can be assigned with confidence. TRBV23-1 is marked as an open reading frame, function uncertain. Inclusive of the bounding cysteine and phenylalanine, the CDR3 is 12 residues long. Just the 36-base CDR3 DNA is kept, in frame starting at base 1. V is cut by 4 bases and J by 9 bases, and the space between the germline ends is 10 bases.